The 25 T cell receptor beta chains below all came from one sample that was sequenced in a study of Graves' ophthalmopathy and Graves' hyperthyroidism. TCR beta CDR3 amplification used RNA transcripts. First-round RT-PCR with HTBI primers preceded a second-round multiplex PCR. TCRdb analysed the multiplex PCR reads with MiXCR anew, one entry per CDR3 protein. Here the sample spans roughly 51,000 distinct CDR3 sequences, over 40% being singletons. Sequenced input: peripheral blood. All receptors come from an adult man with Graves' ophthalmopathy.

Many counts were recorded for this clonotype. The chain has TRBV6-1 and TRBJ2-1, with TRBD2 matching 12 bases. The CDR3 loop spans 15 amino acids. The trim removed 4 bases at V and 6 bases at J, leaving 4 bases unmatched. From germline, CDR1 is MNHNS and CDR2 SASEGT. The CDR3 coding sequence is TGTGCCAGCAGTGTACTAGCGGGAGGCTCCAATGAGCAGTTCTTC. This codes for CASSVLAGGSNEQFF.

This chain connects TRBV15 to TRBJ1-4; D is perhaps TRBD1 (6 bases). The length of the CDR3 is 18 residues. Trimming removed 3 bases from V and 0 bases from J, with 17 bases in between. Per germline, CDR1 LNHNV and CDR2 YYDKDF (reference sequence). CDR3 coding DNA: TGTGCCACCAGCAGGTGGGGGGGGGCAGATGCAACTAATGAAAAACTGTTTTTT. Translation: CATSRWGGADATNEKLFF.

The table lists this clonotype with a few counts. The chain couples TRBV15 to TRBJ2-7; 7 bases are shared with TRBD1. The CDR3 extends over 16 amino acids. Losses at the gene ends were 0 bases for V and 0 bases for J; bases not matched to a gene: 5. From germline, CDR1 is LNHNV and CDR2 YYDKDF (reference sequence). The CDR3 DNA sequence: TGTGCCACCAGCAGAGAGAGGGGGACAGTCTCCTACGAGCAGTACTTC. Its translation is CATSRERGTVSYEQYF.

The sample holds a few counts of this clonotype. A much larger clonotype is one base distant, so this may be a read error. The chain employs TRBV6-6 and TRBJ1-6; D gene unclear. The CDR3 covers 16 residues. Trimming took 7 bases from V and 6 from J, leaving 19 bases between them. The germline V gene encodes CDR1 MNHNY and CDR2 SVGAGI (reference sequence). The CDR3 DNA reads TGTGCCAGCATCACCCCCTCGGCAGGATCTAATTCACCCCTCCACTTT. This sequence encodes CASITPSAGSNSPLHF.

This sequence joins TRBV3-1 and TRBJ2-5, with 8 bases aligning to TRBD1. The J call may not be correct, given that the DNA end is closer to TRBJ2-1. CDR3 length: 15 residues. Germline CDR1 is LGHDT and CDR2 is YNNKEL (reference sequence). The CDR3 is CASSEATGDQETQFF. The CDR3 nucleotides are TGTGCCAGCAGCGAAGCGACAGGGGACCAAGAGACCCAGTTCTTC.

This clonotype was observed at least ten times. The V and J genes are TRBV6-1 and TRBJ2-3; 7 nucleotides align to TRBD2. The CDR3 is 15 amino acids. The ends lost 4 bases at V and 2 bases at J; junction bases unmatched: 6. From germline, CDR1 is MNHNS and CDR2 SASEGT. CDR3 sequence: CASSGQAGDTDTQYF. DNA of the CDR3: TGTGCCAGCAGTGGCCAGGCGGGGGACACAGATACGCAGTATTTT.

The chain uses TRBV29-1 and TRBJ2-7, with TRBD1 matching 7 bases. The CDR3 has 12 residues. The V and J ends lost 7 bases and 7 bases, in that order; junction bases with no gene match: 10. Germline CDR1 reads SQVTM; CDR2 reads ANQGSEA. This CDR3 reads CSALTGVGEQYF. CDR3 coding DNA: TGCAGCGCCCTCACAGGGGTGGGGGAGCAGTACTTC.

V gene TRBV25-1 combines with J gene TRBJ2-3; 9 bases fit TRBD2. J was trimmed by 1 base and V by 4 bases; bases with no gene match: 9. CDR3 length equals 17 residues. Germline V gene lookup returns CDR1 MGHDK and CDR2 SYGVNS. As DNA, the CDR3 is TGTGCCAGCAGTGCTAGAGATCGGACTAGCGGCACAGATACGCAGTATTTT. Its protein product is CASSARDRTSGTDTQYF.

The chain recombines TRBV4-2 with TRBJ2-7; D might be TRBD1 (6 bases). The CDR3 has 17 residues. V gave up 0 bases and J gave up 0 bases, with 15 bases separating them. Germline V gene lookup returns CDR1 LGHNA and CDR2 YNFKEQ. This chain's CDR3 is CASSQDGGRGFSYEQYF. The DNA for the CDR3 is TGTGCCAGCAGCCAAGATGGGGGAAGGGGGTTCTCCTACGAGCAGTACTTC.

This sequence joins TRBV19 and TRBJ1-5; a weak D match, TRBD1 (5 bases). Germline lookup yields CDR1 LNHDA and CDR2 SQIVND (reference sequence). Trimming shortened V by 6 bases and J by 3 bases, and 15 bases separated the two germline ends. The CDR3 sequence is 15 residues long. The CDR3 coding sequence is TGTGCCAGTAGCCAGACGTCACAGGACAATCAGCCCCAGCATTTT. Translated, it gives CASSQTSQDNQPQHF.

The rearrangement links TRBV3-1 to TRBJ1-6, with D possibly being TRBD1 (5 bases). V lost 4 bases, J lost 10 bases, and 11 bases lay in between. The CDR3 runs 13 residues. Germline V CDR1 and CDR2: LGHDT, YNNKEL (reference sequence). The CDR3 is CASSPGTNSPLHF. The CDR3 coding sequence is TGTGCCAGCAGCCCGGGGACTAACTCACCCCTCCACTTT.

This clonotype was recorded at least ten times. This chain links TRBV6-2 or TRBV6-3 with TRBJ2-5, with TRBD2 identical over 10 bases. The CDR3 extends over 15 amino acids. The germline CDR1 and CDR2 sequences are MNHEY and SVGEGT. V dropped 2 bases and J dropped 2; count of bases not matched to a gene: 2. CDR3 in DNA: TGTGCCAGCAGTTACGGGACTAGCGATCAAGAGACCCAGTACTTC. This translates into CASSYGTSDQETQYF.

The sample holds many counts of this clonotype. V is TRBV5-6 and J is TRBJ1-2, with 7 bases identical to TRBD1. V lost 4 bases to trimming and J lost 4 bases; unmatched junction nucleotides: 7. The germline V gene has CDR1 SGHDT and CDR2 YYEEEE. This CDR3 contains 14 residues. CDR3 in DNA: TGTGCCAGCAGCCCCCGGGACAGCGGCTATGGCTACACCTTC. It codes for CASSPRDSGYGYTF.

There are many counts of this clonotype. CDR3 loop: CASSYGGPEYNEQFF. The CDR3 bases are TGTGCCAGCAGTTATGGGGGGCCCGAATACAATGAGCAGTTCTTC. The chain uses TRBV6-6 and TRBJ2-1, with D perhaps assigned TRBD1 or TRBD2 (6 bases each). Germline V gene sequence: CDR1 MNHNY, CDR2 SVGAGI (reference sequence). The V end lost 3 bases, the J end lost 4 bases, and 13 bases lay between the germline ends. The CDR3 has 15 residues.

The V call is TRBV20-1, the J call TRBJ1-1; D is possibly TRBD1 (5 bases). Between the trimmed V and J ends, which lost 8 bases and 2 bases, there was a span of 15 bases. The germline gives CDR1 DFQATT, CDR2 SNEGSKA (reference sequence). CDR3 size: 13 residues. Here the CDR3 reads CSTKRQTNTEAFF. CDR3 DNA sequence: TGCAGTACTAAGAGACAGACTAACACTGAAGCTTTCTTT.

In the case of this clonotype: Because the CDR3's place on the DNA is in doubt, the DNA is left out and the CDR3 is given as listed by TCRdb. This chain uses TRBV9 with TRBJ2-4; TRBD1, as called in the table, went unchecked against the DNA. Germline V gene sequence: CDR1 SGDLS, CDR2 YYNGEE. The CDR3 spans 21 amino acids, including both terminal residues. CDR3 sequence reads: CASSVTTNTEAFFGQGAIQYF.

This clonotype counts as medium-sized. V usage is TRBV25-1 and J usage is TRBJ2-3, with 8 bases that match TRBD2. Germline CDR1 is MGHDK and CDR2 is SYGVNS. The CDR3 is 16 residues long. V shed 1 base, J shed 4 bases, and the junction held 7 bases outside the gene matches. The CDR3 DNA reads TGTGCCAGCAGTGAATCGAAGCGGGGGAGTTCAGATACGCAGTATTTT. It yields the protein CASSESKRGSSDTQYF.

This clonotype has only one observation. V is TRBV7-2 and J is TRBJ2-5, with D possibly matching TRBD2 (7 bases). The CDR3 runs to 17 residues. Germline CDR1 is SGHTA and CDR2 is FQGNSA. The V end was cut by 4 bases, the J end by 5 bases, with 23 bases between. The DNA of the CDR3 is TGTGCCAGCAGCTCCCATAGGATCGCGGGGGCGCGGGAGACCCAGTACTTC. This encodes CASSSHRIAGARETQYF.

This clonotype was seen repeatedly, ten times or more. The V gene is TRBV10-2, the J gene TRBJ2-7, with 7 bases lining up with TRBD1. This CDR3 is 13 amino acids long. The V gene's germline CDR1 is WSHSY and CDR2 SAAADI. Trimming removed 4 bases from V and 6 bases from J; junction bases left unmatched: 6. The chain's CDR3 is CASSGRQGAEQYF. The CDR3 nucleotides read TGCGCCAGCAGTGGAAGACAGGGCGCCGAGCAGTACTTC.

In its sample, this clonotype was seen once. V usage is TRBV20-1 and J usage is TRBJ2-7; 13 bases align to TRBD2. V was pared by 6 bases and J by 6 bases, with 14 bases of the junction left unmatched. The CDR3 has 16 residues. Germline V gene sequence: CDR1 DFQATT, CDR2 SNEGSKA (reference sequence). CDR3 loop: CSAEEGLAGSGVEQYF. In DNA, the CDR3 is TGCAGTGCGGAAGAGGGACTAGCGGGATCAGGGGTCGAGCAGTACTTC.

This clonotype was recorded a few times. V usage is TRBV29-1 and J usage is TRBJ2-5, with 9 bases aligning to TRBD2. The germline V gene encodes CDR1 SQVTM and CDR2 ANQGSEA. V lost 2 bases, J lost 2 bases, and 3 bases stayed unmatched. This CDR3 has 14 amino acids. This CDR3 is CSVESGRLQETQYF. In DNA, the CDR3 is TGCAGCGTTGAAAGCGGGAGGCTTCAAGAGACCCAGTACTTC.

The table lists this clonotype with a few counts. The chain links TRBV7-8 to TRBJ2-1; 10 bases agree with TRBD2. The junction had 5 bases not matched to a gene; V was cut back by 3 bases and J by 12 bases. The CDR3 is made up of 13 amino acids. Germline V gene sequence: CDR1 SGHVS, CDR2 FQNEAQ. DNA of the CDR3: TGTGCCAGCAGCTTGCTCCTAGCGGGAGTGCAGTTCTTC. Its translation is CASSLLLAGVQFF.

This sequence joins TRBV20-1 and TRBJ2-7, with 8 bases identical to TRBD1. From germline, CDR1 is DFQATT and CDR2 SNEGSKA (reference sequence). Trimming at V came to 4 bases and at J to 3 bases, leaving 8 bases not matched to a gene. CDR3 length equals 14 residues. CDR3 loop: CSAIAGTGVYEQYF. In DNA form, the CDR3 reads TGCAGTGCTATCGCCGGGACAGGAGTCTACGAGCAGTACTTC.

With respect to this clonotype: The CDR3 does not end in the conserved phenylalanine or tryptophan, so this is likely a read error. This chain joins TRBV20-1 and TRBJ2-1; no clear D. From germline, CDR1 is DFQATT and CDR2 SNEGSKA (reference sequence). CDR3 length equals 14 residues. The CDR3 region has the DNA TGCAGTGCTATTGACTGGAGCTCCTTCAATGAGCAGTTCTGC. Amino acid sequence: CSAIDWSSFNEQFC.

This clonotype was seen only once. The gene calls are TRBV20-1 and TRBJ2-7; D is possibly TRBD1 or TRBD2 (5 bases each). Trimming took 4 bases from V and 4 from J, leaving 23 bases between them. The V gene's germline CDR1 is DFQATT and CDR2 SNEGSKA (reference sequence). This CDR3 contains 16 residues. The CDR3 reads CSAIEAFGTVGYEQYF. The CDR3, as DNA: TGCAGTGCTATAGAAGCTTTCGGGACCGTCGGTTACGAGCAGTACTTC.